This T cell receptor (beta chain) was captured by sequencing in a study of blood T cells in healthy people across ages. A second roughly 7 to 11 cycle PCR used barcoded and J-beta primers. Sequencing yielded, for each sample, at least 3 million paired-end reads carrying CDR3. From the 5' RACE reads, TCRdb called clonotypes with MiXCR, one entry per CDR3 protein. This table holds about 640,000 distinct CDR3 sequences, approximately 40% found once. CDR1 is SQVTM and CDR2 is ANQGSEA in the germline V gene. With 3 bases removed from V and 6 bases from J, the gap between germline ends came to 15 bases. The CDR3 runs to 13 residues.

This TCR was sampled from an elderly man in good health. The source material was blood. The rearrangement joins TRBV29-1 to TRBJ2-7; the D gene is possibly TRBD1 (7 bases). CDR3 sequence (DNA): TGCAGCGTTGACCGGCAGGGGGGTGTCGAGCAGTACTTC. Protein: CSVDRQGGVEQYF.